This T cell receptor beta chain was obtained from a study of shared clonotypes between healthy human individuals. Findings and caveats of the study: Estimated richness values were generally larger in naive subsets than in memory subsets.

On this clone itself: No antigen is known for it.

Here immunoSEQ multiplex PCR was the method, and the copy in TCRdb shows in-frame clones only, minus some. Of roughly 2,300,000 clones in the sample, 85% to 95% were seen once. Material: naive CD4+ T cells from PBMCs. Subset denoted: CD45RA+ positively selected. This TCR was recovered from a man between 18 and 29 years old in good health. Some clones in this sample may be carry-over from other donors' samples.

The CDR3 loop is CSVDIQRGNTGELFF. DNA for the CDR3: TGCAGCGTTGATATTCAGAGGGGAAACACCGGGGAGCTGTTTTTT. The chain is built from TRBV29-1 and TRBJ2-2, with D possibly being TRBD1 or TRBD2 (5 bases each). The V gene's germline CDR1 is SQVTM and CDR2 ANQGSEA. The V gene lost 3 bases and the J gene lost 2 bases, with 13 bases spanning the gap. The CDR3 sequence is 15 residues long.